This T cell receptor beta chain was found in a study of blood T cell repertoires in COVID-19. Study as a whole: T cells, B-cell-depleted T cells, or PBMCs provided the cDNA or gDNA that served as material.

Per the original methods: Amplification from reference gene primers served as the basis for estimated nucleated cell counts. The table came from immunoSEQ multiplex PCR; TCRdb's copy has only in-frame clones and leaves some out. Clone size and V and J calls were adopted from that table, with D and trimming inferred from the DNA. The sample contains some 160,000 clones, more than 70% of which appear only once. Germline CDR1 reads MDHEN; CDR2 reads SYDVKM. V shed 3 bases and J 8 bases; nucleotides not matched to a gene: 7. The CDR3 runs to 14 residues. The V and J genes are TRBV28 and TRBJ1-2, with 9 bases that match TRBD1. The sequencing input was peripheral blood. This TCR was recovered from a man aged 50-60 years who had recovered from COVID-19. The CDR3 DNA reads TGTGCCAGCAGTTTTGTACAGGGGGCGCGAGGCTACACCTTC. Amino acid sequence: CASSFVQGARGYTF.